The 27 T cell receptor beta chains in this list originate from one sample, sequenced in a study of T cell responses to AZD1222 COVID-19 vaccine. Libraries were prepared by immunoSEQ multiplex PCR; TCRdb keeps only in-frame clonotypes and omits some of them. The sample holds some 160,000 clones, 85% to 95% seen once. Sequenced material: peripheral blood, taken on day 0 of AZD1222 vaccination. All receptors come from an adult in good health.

The CDR3 here is CASSLAGGLWGEQYF. The DNA for the CDR3 is TGTGCCAGCAGCCTAGCGGGAGGGCTATGGGGCGAGCAGTACTTC. The chain is built from TRBV6-2 or TRBV6-3 and TRBJ2-7, with 12 bases that match TRBD2. With 6 bases clipped from V and 6 bases from J, the junction kept 9 bases outside the gene matches. Germline V gives CDR1 MNHEY, CDR2 SVGEGT. The CDR3 is 15 amino acids.

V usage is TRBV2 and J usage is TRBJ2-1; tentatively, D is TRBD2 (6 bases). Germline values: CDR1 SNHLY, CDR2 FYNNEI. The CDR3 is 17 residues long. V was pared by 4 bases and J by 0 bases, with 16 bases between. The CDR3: CASSGRLAPSSYNEQFF. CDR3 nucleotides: TGTGCCAGCAGTGGAAGGCTAGCGCCGAGCTCCTACAATGAGCAGTTCTTC.

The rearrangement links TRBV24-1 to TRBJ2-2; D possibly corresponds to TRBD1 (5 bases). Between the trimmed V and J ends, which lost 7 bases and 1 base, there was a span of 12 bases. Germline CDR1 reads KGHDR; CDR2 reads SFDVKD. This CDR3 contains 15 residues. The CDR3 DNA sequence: TGTGCCACCAGCCACCCGGACAAGAACACCGGGGAGCTGTTTTTT. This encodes CATSHPDKNTGELFF.

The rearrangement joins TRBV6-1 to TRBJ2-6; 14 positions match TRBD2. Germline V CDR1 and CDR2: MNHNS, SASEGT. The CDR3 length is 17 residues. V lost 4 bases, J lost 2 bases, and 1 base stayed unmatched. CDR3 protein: CASSGTSGRTGANVLTF. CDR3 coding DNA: TGTGCCAGCAGTGGGACTAGCGGGAGGACTGGGGCCAACGTCCTGACTTTC.

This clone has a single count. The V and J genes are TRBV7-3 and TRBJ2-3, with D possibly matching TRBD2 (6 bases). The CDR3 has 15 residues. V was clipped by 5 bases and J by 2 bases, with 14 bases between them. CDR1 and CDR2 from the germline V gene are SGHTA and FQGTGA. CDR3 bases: TGTGCCAGCAGCGGCCCGGGACTCCACACAGATACGCAGTATTTT. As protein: CASSGPGLHTDTQYF.

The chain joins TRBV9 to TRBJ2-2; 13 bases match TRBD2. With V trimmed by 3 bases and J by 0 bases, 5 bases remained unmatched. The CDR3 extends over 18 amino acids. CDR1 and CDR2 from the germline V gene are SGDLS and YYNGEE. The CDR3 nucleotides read TGTGCCAGCAGCGGACTAGCGGGAGGCGGAACGAACACCGGGGAGCTGTTTTTT. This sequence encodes CASSGLAGGGTNTGELFF.

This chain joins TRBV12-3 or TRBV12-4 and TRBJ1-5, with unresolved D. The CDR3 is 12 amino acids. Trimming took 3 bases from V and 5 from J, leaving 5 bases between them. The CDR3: CASSFGDQPQHF. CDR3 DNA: TGTGCCAGCAGTTTTGGGGATCAGCCCCAGCATTTT.

The CDR3 DNA reads as TGTGCCAGCAGCCCCATTTACAGGGGGCACCAGCCCCAGCATTTT. Its translation: CASSPIYRGHQPQHF. V gene TRBV11-2 combines with J gene TRBJ1-5, with 9 nucleotides matching TRBD1. CDR3 length: 15 residues. Trimming removed 5 bases from V and 7 bases from J; junction bases left unmatched: 9. Germline V gene lookup returns CDR1 SGHAT and CDR2 FQNNGV.

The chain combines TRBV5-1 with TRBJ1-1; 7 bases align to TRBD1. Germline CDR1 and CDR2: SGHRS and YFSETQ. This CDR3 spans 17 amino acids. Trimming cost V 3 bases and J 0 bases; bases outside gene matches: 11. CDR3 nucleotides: TGCGCCAGCAGCTGGGACCCGACAGGGACCATGAACACTGAAGCTTTCTTT. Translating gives CASSWDPTGTMNTEAFF.

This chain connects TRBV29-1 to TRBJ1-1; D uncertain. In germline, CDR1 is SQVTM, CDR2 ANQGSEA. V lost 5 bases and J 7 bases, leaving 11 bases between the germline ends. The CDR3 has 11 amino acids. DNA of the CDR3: TGCAGCGTTTCGTGGAAGAGTGAAGCTTTCTTT. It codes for CSVSWKSEAFF.

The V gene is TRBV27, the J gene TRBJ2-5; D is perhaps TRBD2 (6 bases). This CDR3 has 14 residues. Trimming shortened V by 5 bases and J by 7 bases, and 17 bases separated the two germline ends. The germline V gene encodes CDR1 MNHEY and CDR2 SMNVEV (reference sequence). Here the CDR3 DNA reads TGTGCCAGCAGTCACCTACCTAGCGAGGGGACCCAGTACTTC. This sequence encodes CASSHLPSEGTQYF.

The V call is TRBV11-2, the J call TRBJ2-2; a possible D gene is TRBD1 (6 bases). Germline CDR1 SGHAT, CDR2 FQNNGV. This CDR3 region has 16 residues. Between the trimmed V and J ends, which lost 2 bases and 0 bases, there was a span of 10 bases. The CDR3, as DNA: TGTGCCAGCAGCTTAAGGGACACTACGAACACCGGGGAGCTGTTTTTT. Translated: CASSLRDTTNTGELFF.

Written as DNA, the CDR3 is TGCGCCAGCAGCCCGGGACAGGCGAACTCTGGAAACACCATATATTTT. Its protein is CASSPGQANSGNTIYF. The gene calls are TRBV5-1 and TRBJ1-3, with 8 bases identical to TRBD1. CDR3 length: 16 residues. Germline CDR1 reads SGHRS; CDR2 reads YFSETQ. Germline trimming cut 4 bases from V and 0 bases from J; bases unmatched to any gene: 6. Together with reference TRBV5-1 and TRBJ1-3, the CDR3 gives the full variable domain: KAGVTQTPRYLIKTRGQQVTLSCSPISGHRSVSWYQQTPGQGLQFLFEYFSETQRNKGNFPGRFSGRQFSNSRSEMNVSTLELGDSALYLCASSPGQANSGNTIYFGEGSWLTVV.

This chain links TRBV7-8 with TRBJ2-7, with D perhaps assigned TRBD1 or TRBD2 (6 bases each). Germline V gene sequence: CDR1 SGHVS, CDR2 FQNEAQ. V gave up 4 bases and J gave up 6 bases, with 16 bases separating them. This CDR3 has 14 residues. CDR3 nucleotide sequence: TGTGCCAGCAGCTCTCATGTACAGGGAGGCGAGCAGTACTTC. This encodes CASSSHVQGGEQYF.

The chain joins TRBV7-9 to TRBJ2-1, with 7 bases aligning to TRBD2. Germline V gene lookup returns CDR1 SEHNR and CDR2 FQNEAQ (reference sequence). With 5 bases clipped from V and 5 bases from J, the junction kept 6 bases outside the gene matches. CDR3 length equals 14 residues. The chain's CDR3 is CASSPAGSHNEQFF. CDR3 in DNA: TGTGCCAGCAGCCCAGCGGGATCCCACAATGAGCAGTTCTTC.

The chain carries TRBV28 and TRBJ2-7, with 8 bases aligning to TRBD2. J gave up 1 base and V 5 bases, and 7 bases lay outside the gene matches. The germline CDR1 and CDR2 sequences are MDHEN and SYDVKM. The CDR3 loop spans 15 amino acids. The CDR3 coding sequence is TGTGCCAGCAGTATGAGCGGGAGCATTTCCTACGAGCAGTACTTC. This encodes CASSMSGSISYEQYF.

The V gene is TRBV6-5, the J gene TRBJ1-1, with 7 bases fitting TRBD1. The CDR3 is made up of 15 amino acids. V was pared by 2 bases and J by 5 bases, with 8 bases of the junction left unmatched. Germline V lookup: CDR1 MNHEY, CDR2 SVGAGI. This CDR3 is CASSYEGAKGTEAFF. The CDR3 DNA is TGTGCCAGCAGTTACGAGGGGGCGAAGGGGACTGAAGCTTTCTTT.

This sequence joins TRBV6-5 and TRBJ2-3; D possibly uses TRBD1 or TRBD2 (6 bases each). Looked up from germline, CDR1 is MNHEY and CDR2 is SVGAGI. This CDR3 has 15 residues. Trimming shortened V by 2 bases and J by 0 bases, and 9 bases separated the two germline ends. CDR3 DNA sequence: TGTGCCAGCAGTTACGGGGGGCTGAGCACAGATACGCAGTATTTT. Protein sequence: CASSYGGLSTDTQYF.

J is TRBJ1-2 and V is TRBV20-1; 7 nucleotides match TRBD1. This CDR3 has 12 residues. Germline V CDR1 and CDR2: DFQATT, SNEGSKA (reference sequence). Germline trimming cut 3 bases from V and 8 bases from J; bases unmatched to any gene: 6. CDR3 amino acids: CSASKGARGYTF. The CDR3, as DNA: TGCAGTGCTAGTAAGGGGGCGAGGGGCTACACCTTC.

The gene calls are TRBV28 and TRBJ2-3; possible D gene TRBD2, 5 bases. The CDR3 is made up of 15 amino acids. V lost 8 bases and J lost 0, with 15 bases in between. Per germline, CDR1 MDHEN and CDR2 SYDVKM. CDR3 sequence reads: CASVMEGGSTDTQYF. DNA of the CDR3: TGTGCCAGCGTCATGGAAGGCGGGAGCACAGATACGCAGTATTTT.

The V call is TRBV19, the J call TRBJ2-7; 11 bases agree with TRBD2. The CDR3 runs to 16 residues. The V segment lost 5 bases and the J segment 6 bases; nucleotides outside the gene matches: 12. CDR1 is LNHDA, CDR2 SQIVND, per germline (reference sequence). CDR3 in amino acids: CASSPPFLAGGREQYF. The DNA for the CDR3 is TGTGCCAGTAGTCCGCCCTTCCTAGCGGGAGGACGCGAGCAGTACTTC. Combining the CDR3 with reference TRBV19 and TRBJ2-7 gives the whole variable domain DGGITQSPKYLFRKEGQNVTLSCEQNLNHDAMYWYRQDPGQGLRLIYYSQIVNDFQKGDIAEGYSVSREKKESFPLTVTSAQKNPTAFYLCASSPPFLAGGREQYFGPGTRLTVT.

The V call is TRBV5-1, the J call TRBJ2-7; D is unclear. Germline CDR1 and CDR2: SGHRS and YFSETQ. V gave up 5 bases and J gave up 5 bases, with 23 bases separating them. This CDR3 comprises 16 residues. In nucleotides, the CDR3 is TGCGCCAGCAGACACGGGCCCGGGTCTACGAACGACGAGCAGTACTTC. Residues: CASRHGPGSTNDEQYF. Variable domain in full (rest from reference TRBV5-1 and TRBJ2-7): KAGVTQTPRYLIKTRGQQVTLSCSPISGHRSVSWYQQTPGQGLQFLFEYFSETQRNKGNFPGRFSGRQFSNSRSEMNVSTLELGDSALYLCASRHGPGSTNDEQYFGPGTRLTVT.

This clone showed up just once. CDR3 amino acids: CASSLEPATNEKLFF. The CDR3 nucleotides read TGCGCCAGCAGCTTGGAGCCAGCAACTAATGAAAAACTGTTTTTT. The chain joins TRBV5-1 to TRBJ1-4; D is uncertain. The CDR3 totals 15 residues. CDR1 and CDR2 (germline): SGHRS, YFSETQ. The ends were cut back, 0 bases at V and 0 bases at J, with 6 bases in the middle.

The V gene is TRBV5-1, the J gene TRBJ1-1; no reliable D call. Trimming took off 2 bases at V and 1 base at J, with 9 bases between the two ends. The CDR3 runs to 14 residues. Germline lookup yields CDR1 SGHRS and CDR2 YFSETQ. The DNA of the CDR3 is TGCGCCAGCAGCTTCCAGGCGTCGAACACTGAAGCTTTCTTT. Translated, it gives CASSFQASNTEAFF. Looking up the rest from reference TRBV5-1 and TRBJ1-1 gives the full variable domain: KAGVTQTPRYLIKTRGQQVTLSCSPISGHRSVSWYQQTPGQGLQFLFEYFSETQRNKGNFPGRFSGRQFSNSRSEMNVSTLELGDSALYLCASSFQASNTEAFFGQGTRLTVV.

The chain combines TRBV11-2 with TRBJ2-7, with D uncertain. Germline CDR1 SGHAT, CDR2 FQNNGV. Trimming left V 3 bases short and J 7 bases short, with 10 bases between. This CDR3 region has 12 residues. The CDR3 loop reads CASSLRLWEQYF. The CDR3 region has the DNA TGTGCCAGCAGCTTGAGACTTTGGGAGCAGTACTTC.

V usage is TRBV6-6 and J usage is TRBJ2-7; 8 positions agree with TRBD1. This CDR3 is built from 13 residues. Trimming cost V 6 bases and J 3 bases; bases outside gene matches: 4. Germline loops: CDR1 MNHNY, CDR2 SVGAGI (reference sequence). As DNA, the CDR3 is TGTGCCAGCAGGCTCACAGGGGGCTACGAGCAGTACTTC. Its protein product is CASRLTGGYEQYF.

DNA of the CDR3: TGTGCCAGCAGCTTAGGCTCGCTGAACACTGAAGCTTTCTTT. This translates into CASSLGSLNTEAFF. The chain couples TRBV7-3 to TRBJ1-1; no definite D call. Trimming removed 2 bases from V and 0 bases from J, with 7 bases in between. CDR3 size: 14 residues. The germline gives CDR1 SGHTA, CDR2 FQGTGA.